This note documents a single T cell receptor beta chain sequence. No antigen is known for it. No per-base quality is available; no much larger clone lies one base away. From a lookup of the germline V gene, CDR1 and CDR2 are MDHEN and SYDVKM. Including cysteine and phenylalanine, the CDR3 has 15 amino acids. Kept here is only the CDR3 DNA, which spans 45 bases and is read in frame from base 1. Trimming removed 3 bases from V and 2 bases from J, leaving 13 bases between the germline ends. This entry comes from a study of CD8 T cells in ankylosing spondylitis (dated by TCRdb to 2015 to 2018). About the full investigation: To find TCR variants linked to disease, the study profiled T cell receptor beta repertoires in ankylosing spondylitis patients and healthy donors. The full study cohort was made up of about two dozen ankylosing spondylitis patients and roughly 100 healthy donors. Peripheral blood was sampled, and synovial fluid was also collected from ankylosing spondylitis patients. Beyond this particular receptor, the publication reports: Some motif variants had previously been reported in the synovial fluid and blood of reactive arthritis patients, which suggests shared mechanisms of disease initiation. Significant enrichment of the disease-linked clones was reported in matched synovial fluid samples from ankylosing spondylitis patients. In peripheral blood, the disease-linked clones were found at relatively low frequencies and had a CD8+ phenotype. A TCR beta motif of fewer than 10 highly homologous amino acid variants appeared characteristic of blood from ankylosing spondylitis patients.

Synovial fluid samples and blood samples obtained from the same ankylosing spondylitis patients were matched. The sequencing machine was an Illumina HiSeq 2500. TCR beta libraries were prepared by quantitative 5'-RACE with molecular barcodes. The original pipeline was this. A new computational method based on a probabilistic model of VDJ rearrangement was used to identify disease-linked TCR variants. The raw public data were reprocessed by TCRdb itself: fastp quality trimming at Q25, MiXCR clonotype calling, in-frame beta chains only. Each record represents a unique CDR3 protein, reported with the most common genes and DNA among its rows. Here the V and J calls rest on TCRdb's processing, not on the authors' analysis. The sample yields around 150,000 distinct CDR3 sequences; under 45% were counted once. The biggest ten clones account for 15% of the sample.

The TCR was taken from a male donor with ankylosing spondylitis. Sequenced material: synovial fluid, either unsorted or a sorted T cell fraction (not recorded which). The rearrangement combines TRBV28 with TRBJ2-5; 5 matching bases give a weak D call of TRBD2. The CDR3 here reads CASSFGMGYQETQYF. The nucleotide sequence reads TGTGCCAGCAGTTTCGGGATGGGGTATCAAGAGACCCAGTACTTC.